The 6 T cell receptor beta chains below were found in one sample sequenced in a study of blood T cell repertoires in COVID-19. Some clones are missing from TCRdb's copy, which holds only in-frame ones; the method was immunoSEQ multiplex PCR. The sample has fewer than 200,000 clones; 89% are singletons. The sequenced sample consisted of peripheral blood. These receptors were collected from a man between 18 and 35 years old who had recovered from COVID-19.

The rearrangement uses TRBV27 and TRBJ1-2; D unclear. The CDR3 loop spans 14 amino acids. V was clipped by 7 bases and J by 6 bases, with 18 bases between them. Germline V gene data show CDR1 as MNHEY and CDR2 as SMNVEV (reference sequence). Written as DNA, the CDR3 is TGTGCCAGCACCTCAGGTGTGGGCGGGCATGGCTACACCTTC. The encoded protein is CASTSGVGGHGYTF.

The chain carries TRBV7-9 and TRBJ2-1; 7 positions match TRBD1. The ends lost 4 bases at V and 2 bases at J; junction bases unmatched: 14. The CDR3 contains 18 residues. The germline CDR1 and CDR2 sequences are SEHNR and FQNEAQ (reference sequence). CDR3 coding DNA: TGTGCCAGCAGCTCAAGCACTACAGGGGTAGGACCCTACAATGAGCAGTTCTTC. It translates to CASSSSTTGVGPYNEQFF. Looking up the rest from reference TRBV7-9 and TRBJ2-1 gives the full variable domain: DTGVSQNPRHKITKRGQNVTFRCDPISEHNRLYWYRQTLGQGPEFLTYFQNEAQLEKSRLLSDRFSAERPKGSFSTLEIQRTEQGDSAMYLCASSSSTTGVGPYNEQFFGPGTRLTVL.

The V gene is TRBV5-4, the J gene TRBJ2-1, with 9 bases aligning to TRBD2. V shed 0 bases and J 4 bases; nucleotides not matched to a gene: 8. The CDR3 spans 17 residues. Germline lookup yields CDR1 SGHNT and CDR2 YYREEE (reference sequence). The CDR3 bases are TGTGCCAGCAGCTTGGCGTGGACTAGCGTTTCTTACAATGAGCAGTTCTTC. It encodes CASSLAWTSVSYNEQFF.

The CDR3 DNA follows: TGTGCCACCAGCAGAGACGGCCGATCAGGGGACGAGCAGTACTTC. Residues: CATSRDGRSGDEQYF. The chain couples TRBV15 to TRBJ2-7; TRBD1 is a possible D gene (6 bases). Between the trimmed V and J ends, which lost 0 bases and 5 bases, there was a span of 14 bases. This CDR3 spans 15 amino acids. Germline-derived CDR1 and CDR2 are LNHNV and YYDKDF (reference sequence). Supplemented by reference TRBV15 and TRBJ2-7, the full variable domain reads DAMVIQNPRYQVTQFGKPVTLSCSQTLNHNVMYWYQQKSSQAPKLLFHYYDKDFNNEADTPDNFQSRRPNTSFCFLDIRSPGLGDTAMYLCATSRDGRSGDEQYFGPGTRLTVT.

This clone was counted once. The J gene is TRBJ2-7, the V gene TRBV6-2 or TRBV6-3; 9 nucleotides line up with TRBD1. V dropped 2 bases and J dropped 3; count of bases not matched to a gene: 5. The CDR3 spans 15 residues. Per the germline V gene, CDR1 is MNHEY and CDR2 is SVGEGT. This CDR3 reads CASSYGTGFIYEQYF. The CDR3 DNA sequence: TGTGCCAGCAGTTACGGGACAGGGTTCATCTACGAGCAGTACTTC.

The chain is built from TRBV5-1 and TRBJ1-2; D ambiguous. In germline, CDR1 is SGHRS, CDR2 YFSETQ. The CDR3 spans 15 residues. V dropped 0 bases and J dropped 7 bases, with 16 bases sitting between them. The CDR3 DNA reads TGCGCCAGCAGCTTGGTAAGGCCCCTTCGGGGTGGCTACACCTTC. As protein: CASSLVRPLRGGYTF.